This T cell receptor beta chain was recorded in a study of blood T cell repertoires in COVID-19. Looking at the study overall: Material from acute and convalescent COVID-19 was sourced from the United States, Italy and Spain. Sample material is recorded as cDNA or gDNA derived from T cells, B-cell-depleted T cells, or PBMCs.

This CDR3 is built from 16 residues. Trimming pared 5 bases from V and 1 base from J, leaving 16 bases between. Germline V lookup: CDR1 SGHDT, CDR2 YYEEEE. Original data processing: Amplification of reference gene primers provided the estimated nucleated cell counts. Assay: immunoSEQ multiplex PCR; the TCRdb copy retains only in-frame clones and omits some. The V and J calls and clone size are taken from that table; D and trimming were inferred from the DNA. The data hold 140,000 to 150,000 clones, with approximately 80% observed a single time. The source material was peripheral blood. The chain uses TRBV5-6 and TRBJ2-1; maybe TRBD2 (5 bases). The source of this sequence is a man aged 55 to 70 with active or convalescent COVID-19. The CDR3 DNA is TGTGCCAGCAGTATGCGAACGGGAAGGTCCTACAATGAGCAGTTCTTC. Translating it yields CASSMRTGRSYNEQFF.